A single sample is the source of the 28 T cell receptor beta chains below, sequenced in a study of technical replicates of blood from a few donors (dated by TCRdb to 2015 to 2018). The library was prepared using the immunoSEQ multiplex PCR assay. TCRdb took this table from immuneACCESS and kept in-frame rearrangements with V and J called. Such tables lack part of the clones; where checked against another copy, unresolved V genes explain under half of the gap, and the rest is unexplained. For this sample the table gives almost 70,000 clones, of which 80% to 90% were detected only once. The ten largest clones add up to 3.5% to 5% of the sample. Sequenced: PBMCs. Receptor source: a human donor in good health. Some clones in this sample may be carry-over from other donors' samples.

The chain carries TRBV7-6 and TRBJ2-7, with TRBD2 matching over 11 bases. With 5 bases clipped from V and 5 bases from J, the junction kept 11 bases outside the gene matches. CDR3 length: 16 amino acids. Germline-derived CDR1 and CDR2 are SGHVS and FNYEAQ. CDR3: CASSLPLAGGQDEQYF. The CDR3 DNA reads TGTGCCAGCAGCCTACCCTTAGCGGGGGGGCAGGACGAGCAGTACTTC.

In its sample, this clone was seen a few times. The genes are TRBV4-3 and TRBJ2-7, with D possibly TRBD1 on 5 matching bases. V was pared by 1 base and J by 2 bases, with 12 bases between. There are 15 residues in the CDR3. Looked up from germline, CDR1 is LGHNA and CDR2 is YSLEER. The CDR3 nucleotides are TGCGCCAGCAGCCAAGGAATTAGGGGAACCTACGAGCAGTACTTC. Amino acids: CASSQGIRGTYEQYF.

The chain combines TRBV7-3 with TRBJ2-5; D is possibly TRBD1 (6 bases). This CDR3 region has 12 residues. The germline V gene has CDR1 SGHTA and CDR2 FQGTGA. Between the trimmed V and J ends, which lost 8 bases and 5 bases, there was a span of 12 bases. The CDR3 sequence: CASLQGSETQYF. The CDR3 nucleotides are TGTGCCAGCCTACAGGGTTCGGAGACCCAGTACTTC. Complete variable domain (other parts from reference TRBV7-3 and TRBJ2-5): GAGVSQTPSNKVTEKGKYVELRCDPISGHTALYWYRQSLGQGPEFLIYFQGTGAADDSGLPNDRFFAVRPEGSVSTLKIQRTERGDSAVYLCASLQGSETQYFGPGTRLLVL.

This chain's CDR3 is CASSPFSGREAFF. In DNA, the CDR3 is TGTGCCAGCTCACCATTTTCTGGCAGGGAAGCTTTCTTT. The V gene is TRBV18, the J gene TRBJ1-1; no definite D call. Trimming pared 2 bases from V and 8 bases from J, leaving 12 bases between. There are 13 residues in the CDR3. From germline, CDR1 is KGHSH and CDR2 LQKENI.

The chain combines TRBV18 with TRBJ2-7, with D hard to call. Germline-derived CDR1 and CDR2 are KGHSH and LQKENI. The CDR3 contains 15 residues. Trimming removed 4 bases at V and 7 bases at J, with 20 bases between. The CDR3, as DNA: TGTGCCAGCTCACTAAATTTCGACTCCCCGTTGGAGCAGTACTTC. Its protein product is CASSLNFDSPLEQYF. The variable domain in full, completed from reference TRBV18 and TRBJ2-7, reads NAGVMQNPRHLVRRRGQEARLRCSPMKGHSHVYWYRQLPEEGLKFMVYLQKENIIDESGMPKERFSAEFPKEGPSILRIQQVVRGDSAAYFCASSLNFDSPLEQYFGPGTRLTVT.

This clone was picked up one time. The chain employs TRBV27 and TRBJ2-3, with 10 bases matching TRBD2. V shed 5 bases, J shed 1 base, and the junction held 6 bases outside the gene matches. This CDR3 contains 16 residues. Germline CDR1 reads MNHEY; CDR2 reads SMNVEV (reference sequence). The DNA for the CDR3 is TGTGCCAGCAGTCCACGCGGGACTAGCGGCACAGATACGCAGTATTTT. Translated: CASSPRGTSGTDTQYF.

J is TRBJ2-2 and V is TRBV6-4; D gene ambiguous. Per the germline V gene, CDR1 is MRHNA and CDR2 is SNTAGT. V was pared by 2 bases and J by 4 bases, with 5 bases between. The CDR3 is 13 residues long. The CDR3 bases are TGTGCCAGCAGTGACCTCGGCACCGGGGAGCTGTTTTTT. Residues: CASSDLGTGELFF.

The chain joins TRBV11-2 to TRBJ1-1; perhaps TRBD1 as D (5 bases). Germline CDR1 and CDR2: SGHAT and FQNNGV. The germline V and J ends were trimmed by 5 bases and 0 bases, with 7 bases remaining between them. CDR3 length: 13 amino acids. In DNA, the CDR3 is TGTGCCAGCAGCAGGACACTGAACACTGAAGCTTTCTTT. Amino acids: CASSRTLNTEAFF.

CDR3 residues: CAPVRSSPLHF. For the CDR3, the DNA is TGTGCCCCTGTCCGAAGCTCACCCCTCCACTTT. The V and J genes are TRBV27 and TRBJ1-6; D gene uncertain. CDR1 is MNHEY and CDR2 is SMNVEV in the germline V gene (reference sequence). The CDR3 loop spans 11 amino acids. V lost 11 bases to trimming and J lost 10 bases, with 12 bases between them.

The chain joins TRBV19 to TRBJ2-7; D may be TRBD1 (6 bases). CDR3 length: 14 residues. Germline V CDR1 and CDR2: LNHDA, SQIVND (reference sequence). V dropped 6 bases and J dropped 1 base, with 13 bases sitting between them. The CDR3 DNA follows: TGTGCCAGTAGGAGAAGGACAGATTCCTACGAGCAGTACTTC. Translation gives CASRRRTDSYEQYF.

The CDR3 reads CASRAGTGDVETQYF. CDR3 sequence (DNA): TGTGCCAGCAGGGCCGGGACAGGGGACGTGGAGACCCAGTACTTC. This rearrangement joins TRBV11-1 to TRBJ2-5; 10 bases are shared with TRBD1. The CDR3 length is 15 residues. The germline V gene encodes CDR1 SGHAT and CDR2 FQDESV (reference sequence). The trim removed 6 bases at V and 5 bases at J, leaving 9 bases unmatched.

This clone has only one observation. CDR3 amino acids: CAISESGGRDYGYTF. Here the CDR3 DNA reads TGTGCCATCAGTGAGTCAGGGGGCAGGGACTATGGCTACACCTTC. The rearrangement uses TRBV10-3 and TRBJ1-2; the match to TRBD1 covers 7 bases. The CDR3 has 15 residues. J was trimmed by 3 bases and V by 0 bases; bases with no gene match: 4. Per germline, CDR1 ENHRY and CDR2 SYGVKD.

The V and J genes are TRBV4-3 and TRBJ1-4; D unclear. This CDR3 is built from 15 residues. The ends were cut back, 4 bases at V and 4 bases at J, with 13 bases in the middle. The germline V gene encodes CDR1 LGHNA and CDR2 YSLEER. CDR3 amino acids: CASSPRGQLNEKLFF. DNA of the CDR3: TGCGCCAGCAGCCCGAGAGGGCAGCTTAATGAAAAACTGTTTTTT.

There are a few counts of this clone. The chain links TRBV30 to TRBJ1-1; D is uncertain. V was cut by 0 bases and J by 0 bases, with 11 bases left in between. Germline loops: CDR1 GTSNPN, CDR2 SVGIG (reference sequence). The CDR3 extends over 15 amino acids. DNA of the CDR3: TGTGCCTGGAGTGTACTGCGGCAAGTGAACACTGAAGCTTTCTTT. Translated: CAWSVLRQVNTEAFF.

The CDR3 bases are TGTGCCAGCAGTTATGGACAATCCTCTGGGGCCAACGTCCTGACTTTC. This sequence encodes CASSYGQSSGANVLTF. The genes are TRBV6-5 and TRBJ2-6, with TRBD1 as a possible D gene (5 bases). Germline V gives CDR1 MNHEY, CDR2 SVGAGI. The V and J ends lost 3 bases and 0 bases respectively, with 9 bases between them. The CDR3 spans 16 residues.

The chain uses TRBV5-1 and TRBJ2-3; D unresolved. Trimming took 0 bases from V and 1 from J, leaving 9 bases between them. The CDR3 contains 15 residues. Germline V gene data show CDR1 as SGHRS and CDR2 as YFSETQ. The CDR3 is CASSLGGSGTDTQYF. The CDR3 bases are TGCGCCAGCAGCTTGGGAGGTAGTGGCACAGATACGCAGTATTTT.

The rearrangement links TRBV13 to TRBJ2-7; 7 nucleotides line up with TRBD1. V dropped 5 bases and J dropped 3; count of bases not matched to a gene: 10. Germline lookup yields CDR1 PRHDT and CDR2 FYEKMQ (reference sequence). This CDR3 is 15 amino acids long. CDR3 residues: CASSPERTGNYEQYF. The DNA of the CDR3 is TGTGCCAGCAGCCCCGAAAGGACAGGAAACTACGAGCAGTACTTC.

CDR3 amino acids: CASSLARGRTQFF. CDR3 in DNA: TGCGCCAGCAGCTTGGCCCGCGGGAGGACCCAGTTCTTC. J is TRBJ2-1 and V is TRBV5-1; 8 bases match TRBD2. Per the germline V gene, CDR1 is SGHRS and CDR2 is YFSETQ. The CDR3 has 13 amino acids. V lost 0 bases to trimming and J lost 13 bases; unmatched junction nucleotides: 6.

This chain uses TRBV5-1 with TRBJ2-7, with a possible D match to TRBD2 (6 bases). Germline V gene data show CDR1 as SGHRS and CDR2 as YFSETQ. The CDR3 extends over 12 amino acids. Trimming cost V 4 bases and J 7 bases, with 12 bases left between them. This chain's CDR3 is CASSATGVEQYF. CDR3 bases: TGCGCCAGCAGCGCGACGGGAGTAGAGCAGTACTTC.

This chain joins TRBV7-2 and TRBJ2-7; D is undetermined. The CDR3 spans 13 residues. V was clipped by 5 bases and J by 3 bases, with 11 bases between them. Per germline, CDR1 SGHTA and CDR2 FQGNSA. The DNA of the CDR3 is TGTGCCAGCAGCCCCGTGCGCGGCTACGAGCAGTACTTC. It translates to CASSPVRGYEQYF.

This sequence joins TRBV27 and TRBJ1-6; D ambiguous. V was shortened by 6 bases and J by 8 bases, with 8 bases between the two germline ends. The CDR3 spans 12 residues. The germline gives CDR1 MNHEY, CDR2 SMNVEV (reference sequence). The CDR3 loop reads CASSPGYSPLHF. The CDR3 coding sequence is TGTGCCAGCAGCCCCGGGTATTCACCCCTCCACTTT.

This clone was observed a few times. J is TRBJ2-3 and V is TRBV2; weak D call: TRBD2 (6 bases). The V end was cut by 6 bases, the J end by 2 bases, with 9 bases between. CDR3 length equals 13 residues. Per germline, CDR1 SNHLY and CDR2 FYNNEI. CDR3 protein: CASRRDSTDTQYF. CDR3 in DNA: TGTGCCAGCAGGCGGGACTCCACAGATACGCAGTATTTT.

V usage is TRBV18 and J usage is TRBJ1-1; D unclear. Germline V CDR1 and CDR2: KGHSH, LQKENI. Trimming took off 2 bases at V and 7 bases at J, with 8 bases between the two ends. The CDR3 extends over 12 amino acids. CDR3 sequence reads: CASSPERFEAFF. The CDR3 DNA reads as TGTGCCAGCTCACCAGAGCGGTTTGAAGCTTTCTTT. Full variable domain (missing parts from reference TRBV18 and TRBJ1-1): NAGVMQNPRHLVRRRGQEARLRCSPMKGHSHVYWYRQLPEEGLKFMVYLQKENIIDESGMPKERFSAEFPKEGPSILRIQQVVRGDSAAYFCASSPERFEAFFGQGTRLTVV.

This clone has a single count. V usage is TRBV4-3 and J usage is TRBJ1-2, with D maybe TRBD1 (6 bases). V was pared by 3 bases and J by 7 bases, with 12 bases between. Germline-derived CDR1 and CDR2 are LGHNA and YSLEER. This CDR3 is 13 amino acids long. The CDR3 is CASSHPQGSGYTF. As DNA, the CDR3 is TGCGCCAGCAGCCATCCACAGGGTTCTGGCTACACCTTC.

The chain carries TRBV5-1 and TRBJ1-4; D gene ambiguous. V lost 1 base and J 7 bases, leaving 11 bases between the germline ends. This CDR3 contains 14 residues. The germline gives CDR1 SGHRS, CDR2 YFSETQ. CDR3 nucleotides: TGCGCCAGCAGCTTGAGAGGGTTGGGTGAAAAACTGTTTTTT. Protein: CASSLRGLGEKLFF.

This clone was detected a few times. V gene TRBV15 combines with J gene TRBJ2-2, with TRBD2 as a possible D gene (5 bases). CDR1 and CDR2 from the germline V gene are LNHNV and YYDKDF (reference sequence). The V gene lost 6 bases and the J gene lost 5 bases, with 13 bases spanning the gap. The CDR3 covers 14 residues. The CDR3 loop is CATSQPRLTGELFF. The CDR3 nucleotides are TGTGCCACCAGTCAGCCTCGACTAACCGGGGAGCTGTTTTTT.

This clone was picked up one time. Written as DNA, the CDR3 is TGTGCCAGCAGCCTACCGGGACACGGCCGGGGTGGTGCGGCTTTCTTT. This codes for CASSLPGHGRGGAAFF. This chain joins TRBV7-2 and TRBJ1-1; TRBD1 is a possible D gene (6 bases). CDR1 and CDR2 from the germline V gene are SGHTA and FQGNSA. V lost 5 bases, J lost 11 bases, and 27 bases lay in between. This CDR3 contains 16 residues.

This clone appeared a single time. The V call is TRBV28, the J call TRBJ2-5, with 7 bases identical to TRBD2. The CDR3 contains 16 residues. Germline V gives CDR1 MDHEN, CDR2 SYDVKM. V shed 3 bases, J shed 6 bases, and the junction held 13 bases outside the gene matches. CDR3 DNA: TGTGCCAGCAGTTTTTCGGGCGGGGGTATGAGGAAGACCCAGTACTTC. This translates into CASSFSGGGMRKTQYF.